This TCR beta chain emerged from a study of blood T cell repertoires in COVID-19. The wider study: Specimens from acute and convalescent COVID-19 originated in the United States, Italy and Spain. T cells, B-cell-depleted T cells, or PBMCs supplied cDNA or gDNA.

The assay was immunoSEQ multiplex PCR, and TCRdb's table has in-frame clones only and misses some. The sample holds around 140,000 clones, approximately 90% seen once. Germline assignment: CDR1 LGHDT and CDR2 YNNKEL (reference sequence). Trimming removed 0 bases from V and 0 bases from J; junction bases left unmatched: 2. This CDR3 is 17 amino acids long. This TCR came from a man younger than 35 with COVID-19, enrolled during active disease. V usage is TRBV3-1 (or the pseudogene TRBV3-2) and J usage is TRBJ2-2, with TRBD2 identical over 9 bases. The sample consisted of peripheral blood. The CDR3 region is CASSQEASGANTGELFF. The DNA of the CDR3 is TGTGCCAGCAGCCAAGAAGCTAGCGGGGCGAACACCGGGGAGCTGTTTTTT.